The 14 T cell receptor beta chains presented below share a single source sample, sequenced in a study of vaccination and CD4 T cells after COVID-19. Scientists ran DNA taken from cultured CD4+ T cells through the Oncomine TCR Beta short-read assay for sequencing. Using the QIAamp micro DNA kit, genomic DNA was extracted from the CD4+ T cells that had been cultured. MiXCR was run by TCRdb on the PCR reads, yielding one entry per CDR3 protein. Of roughly 7,800 distinct CDR3 sequences in the sample, about 38% were seen once. Treatment denoted: roughly 10-day PBMC culture with coronavirus spike peptide pools or control peptides (ViraFEST assay). CD4+ T-cell collection from the unexposed donor predated the COVID-19 pandemic (2011-2018). The antigens for these receptors are not known. Material: CD4+ T cells from blood, cultured in vitro. The receptors derive from a human donor in good health.

The J gene is TRBJ2-1, the V gene TRBV27; 9 nucleotides match TRBD1. Germline V lookup: CDR1 MNHEY, CDR2 SMNVEV (reference sequence). The CDR3 spans 15 residues. V lost 8 bases, J lost 7 bases, and 12 bases stayed unmatched. Here the CDR3 reads CASGSNRGRGNEQFF. The CDR3 DNA follows: TGTGCCAGCGGGTCTAACAGGGGGCGGGGTAATGAGCAGTTCTTC.

The count of this clonotype is one. This rearrangement joins TRBV9 to TRBJ2-1; 12 bases agree with TRBD2. The CDR3 extends over 19 amino acids. Per the germline V gene, CDR1 is SGDLS and CDR2 is YYNGEE. After removal of 3 bases from V and 0 bases from J, the junction contained 10 bases not matched to a gene. The DNA of the CDR3 is TGTGCCAGCAGCGGTACCGGGACTAGCGGGTTCAGCTCCTACAATGAGCAGTTCTTC. Its translation: CASSGTGTSGFSSYNEQFF.

This chain connects TRBV6-1 to TRBJ2-2, with a tentative D call TRBD2 (5 bases). V was cut by 6 bases and J by 1 base, with 9 bases left in between. Per the germline V gene, CDR1 is MNHNS and CDR2 is SASEGT. This CDR3 contains 14 residues. The CDR3 bases are TGTGCCAGCAGGTCGGACTGGAACACCGGGGAGCTGTTTTTT. Amino acids: CASRSDWNTGELFF.

The J gene is TRBJ1-1, the V gene TRBV11-2; no clear D gene. Between the trimmed V and J ends, which lost 1 base and 1 base, there was a span of 4 bases. The CDR3 is made up of 13 amino acids. Germline-derived CDR1 and CDR2 are SGHAT and FQNNGV. CDR3: CASSLGQNTEAFF. The CDR3, as DNA: TGTGCCAGCAGCTTAGGACAGAACACTGAAGCTTTCTTT.

This clonotype was picked up one time. The chain recombines TRBV2 with TRBJ2-7, with D tentatively TRBD1 or TRBD2 (5 bases each). The CDR3 spans 12 residues. Germline assignment: CDR1 SNHLY and CDR2 FYNNEI. Trimming took 6 bases from V and 3 from J, leaving 9 bases between them. CDR3 loop: CASSRDLYEQYF. In DNA, the CDR3 is TGTGCCAGCAGCAGGGACCTCTACGAGCAGTACTTC.

This clonotype is labeled medium-sized (0.01 to 0.1%). The chain combines TRBV7-2 with TRBJ1-1; D is perhaps TRBD1 (6 bases). The CDR3 has 14 residues. Germline V gene lookup returns CDR1 SGHTA and CDR2 FQGNSA. V shed 4 bases and J shed 4 bases, with 13 bases lying between them. This CDR3 reads CASSSTGTSTEAFF. The CDR3 nucleotides are TGTGCCAGCAGCTCTACAGGGACTTCCACTGAAGCTTTCTTT. The full variable domain, completed using reference TRBV7-2 and TRBJ1-1, is GAGVSQSPSNKVTEKGKDVELRCDPISGHTALYWYRQSLGQGLEFLIYFQGNSAPDKSGLPSDRFSAERTGGSVSTLTIQRTQQEDSAVYLCASSSTGTSTEAFFGQGTRLTVV.

The chain couples TRBV6-5 to TRBJ2-2; weak D call: TRBD2 (6 bases). Germline V gene sequence: CDR1 MNHEY, CDR2 SVGAGI. The CDR3 spans 14 residues. Trimming removed 0 bases from V and 5 bases from J, with 7 bases in between. The CDR3 coding sequence is TGTGCCAGCAGTTACTCGGCGGGGACCGGGGAGCTGTTTTTT. Translated: CASSYSAGTGELFF.

This clonotype was observed a few times. This chain joins TRBV7-2 and TRBJ1-1; TRBD1 matches at 7 bases. This CDR3 is built from 14 residues. Trimming at V came to 4 bases and at J to 0 bases, leaving 2 bases not matched to a gene. Germline loops: CDR1 SGHTA, CDR2 FQGNSA. This CDR3 reads CASSWDRVNTEAFF. The DNA for the CDR3 is TGTGCCAGCAGCTGGGACAGAGTGAACACTGAAGCTTTCTTT.

The chain has TRBV2 and TRBJ2-1; no clear D. The CDR3 is 15 amino acids. Trimming pared 2 bases from V and 0 bases from J, leaving 8 bases between. Germline CDR1 is SNHLY and CDR2 is FYNNEI. CDR3: CASSESGLSYNEQFF. In nucleotides, the CDR3 is TGTGCCAGCAGTGAATCTGGCCTCTCCTACAATGAGCAGTTCTTC. Full variable domain (missing parts from reference TRBV2 and TRBJ2-1): EPEVTQTPSHQVTQMGQEVILRCVPISNHLYFYWYRQILGQKVEFLVSFYNNEISEKSEIFDDQFSVERPDGSNFTLKIRSTKLEDSAMYFCASSESGLSYNEQFFGPGTRLTVL.

The V gene is TRBV19, the J gene TRBJ2-2; 8 nucleotides match TRBD1. The germline V gene encodes CDR1 LNHDA and CDR2 SQIVND (reference sequence). After removal of 8 bases from V and 5 bases from J, the junction contained 4 bases not matched to a gene. The CDR3 extends over 13 amino acids. The CDR3 spells CASSDRATGELFF. In DNA, the CDR3 is TGTGCCAGTTCGGACAGGGCTACCGGGGAGCTGTTTTTT.

The sample holds a few counts of this clonotype. The chain links TRBV28 to TRBJ1-1; TRBD1 might be the D (5 bases). The CDR3 is 12 residues long. Per the germline V gene, CDR1 is MDHEN and CDR2 is SYDVKM. Trimming took off 8 bases at V and 3 bases at J, with 10 bases between the two ends. The CDR3 nucleotides are TGTGCCAGCCCCTCGGGGGACACTGAAGCTTTCTTT. Amino acid sequence: CASPSGDTEAFF. The variable domain in full, with the rest retrieved from reference TRBV28 and TRBJ1-1, is DVKVTQSSRYLVKRTGEKVFLECVQDMDHENMFWYRQDPGLGLRLIYFSYDVKMKEKGDIPEGYSVSREKKERFSLILESASTNQTSMYLCASPSGDTEAFFGQGTRLTVV.

This clonotype came up a few times. This chain joins TRBV20-1 and TRBJ2-1; maybe TRBD2 (6 bases). V lost 6 bases and J 0 bases, leaving 15 bases between the germline ends. Germline CDR1 reads DFQATT; CDR2 reads SNEGSKA (reference sequence). The CDR3 is 15 amino acids. CDR3 nucleotides: TGCAGTGCGAACCTAGCGCGGAGCTCCTACAATGAGCAGTTCTTC. This codes for CSANLARSSYNEQFF.

This clonotype was counted a few times. The V call is TRBV2, the J call TRBJ2-1, with 11 bases aligning to TRBD2. CDR3 size: 15 residues. The trim removed 6 bases at V and 8 bases at J, leaving 9 bases unmatched. From germline, CDR1 is SNHLY and CDR2 FYNNEI. CDR3 DNA: TGTGCCAGCAGCCAAACTAGCGGGAGCGTGGATGAGCAGTTCTTC. It yields the protein CASSQTSGSVDEQFF.

The count of this clonotype is one. The chain couples TRBV7-2 to TRBJ2-3; 9 bases are shared with TRBD2. CDR3 size: 15 residues. Germline V gene sequence: CDR1 SGHTA, CDR2 FQGNSA. The V and J ends lost 3 bases and 3 bases, in that order; junction bases with no gene match: 4. The CDR3 is CASSFSGSETDTQYF. CDR3 nucleotide sequence: TGTGCCAGCAGCTTTAGCGGGAGTGAAACAGATACGCAGTATTTT. Looking up the rest from reference TRBV7-2 and TRBJ2-3 gives the full variable domain: GAGVSQSPSNKVTEKGKDVELRCDPISGHTALYWYRQSLGQGLEFLIYFQGNSAPDKSGLPSDRFSAERTGGSVSTLTIQRTQQEDSAVYLCASSFSGSETDTQYFGPGTRLTVL.